The 19 T cell receptor beta chains below all came from one sample that was sequenced in a study of T cell responses to AZD1222 COVID-19 vaccine. The repertoire was sequenced with immunoSEQ multiplex PCR; TCRdb's copy has only in-frame clones and lacks some. The sample has over 110,000 clones; around 90% are singletons. The specimen was peripheral blood, collected 28 days after the second AZD1222 dose. The receptors derive from an adult who received the AZD1222 COVID-19 vaccine.

The J gene is TRBJ2-1, the V gene TRBV6-5; the match to TRBD2 covers 12 bases. V lost 6 bases, J lost 15 bases, and 9 bases stayed unmatched. The CDR3 is 13 amino acids. Per germline, CDR1 MNHEY and CDR2 SVGAGI. CDR3 DNA: TGTGCCAGCAGCCGGACGACTAGCGGGAGCCCGTTCTTC. Translation gives CASSRTTSGSPFF.

The chain has TRBV2 and TRBJ1-2; TRBD1 matches at 7 bases. The germline V gene encodes CDR1 SNHLY and CDR2 FYNNEI. V was pared by 7 bases and J by 4 bases, with 12 bases of the junction left unmatched. The CDR3 is 15 amino acids. The CDR3 DNA reads as TGTGCCAGCATGGGAGGGACAGAAGACTTCTATGGCTACACCTTC. Translating gives CASMGGTEDFYGYTF.

The chain is built from TRBV6-2 or TRBV6-3 and TRBJ1-5; D gene uncertain. The V end lost 0 bases, the J end lost 2 bases, and 11 bases lay between the germline ends. The CDR3 has 16 residues. Germline CDR1 MNHEY, CDR2 SVGEGT. The CDR3 spells CASSYSIRSGNQPQHF. CDR3 in DNA: TGTGCCAGCAGTTACTCGATTAGGAGCGGCAATCAGCCCCAGCATTTT.

This rearrangement joins TRBV7-2 to TRBJ2-5; 8 bases are a match to TRBD2. Germline loops: CDR1 SGHTA, CDR2 FQGNSA. This CDR3 comprises 15 residues. J lost 1 base, V lost 6 bases, and 7 bases had no gene match. CDR3 sequence reads: CASRGGGRSQETQYF. CDR3 bases: TGTGCCAGCAGGGGGGGCGGGAGGTCCCAAGAGACCCAGTACTTC.

The J gene is TRBJ2-7, the V gene TRBV2; TRBD1 matches at 9 bases. V trimming: 7 bases; J trimming: 4 bases; junction bases outside the gene matches: 5. CDR3 length: 13 amino acids. Germline lookup yields CDR1 SNHLY and CDR2 FYNNEI. The CDR3 coding sequence is TGTGCCAGCACACCGGGACAGGGATACGAGCAGTACTTC. It translates to CASTPGQGYEQYF.

The sample holds one count of this clone. The rearrangement uses TRBV11-2 and TRBJ1-4, with D perhaps matching TRBD1 (6 bases). Germline V gene lookup returns CDR1 SGHAT and CDR2 FQNNGV. With 5 bases removed from V and 8 bases from J, the gap between germline ends came to 12 bases. The CDR3 consists of 13 residues. CDR3 coding DNA: TGTGCCAGCAGCAGGGGGGGAAACGAAAAACTGTTTTTT. Protein sequence: CASSRGGNEKLFF.

J is TRBJ1-4 and V is TRBV7-2, with D unclear. V was pared by 5 bases and J by 0 bases, with 13 bases between. Germline CDR1 and CDR2: SGHTA and FQGNSA. The length of the CDR3 is 16 residues. CDR3 loop: CASSLLGKATNEKLFF. CDR3 DNA sequence: TGTGCCAGCAGCCTGCTGGGGAAAGCAACTAATGAAAAACTGTTTTTT.

This chain connects TRBV28 to TRBJ1-2; D is unresolved. Trimming cost V 5 bases and J 2 bases, with 12 bases left between them. This CDR3 is built from 14 residues. CDR1 and CDR2 (germline): MDHEN, SYDVKM. This CDR3 reads CASSVSGLNYGYTF. CDR3 nucleotides: TGTGCCAGCAGTGTATCAGGACTCAACTATGGCTACACCTTC.

The gene calls are TRBV7-9 and TRBJ2-2; D could derive from TRBD1 or TRBD2 (6 bases each). The CDR3 covers 16 residues. Trimming left V 5 bases short and J 3 bases short, with 16 bases between. The germline V gene encodes CDR1 SEHNR and CDR2 FQNEAQ (reference sequence). CDR3 sequence reads: CASSTTSGAYTGELFF. Here the CDR3 DNA reads TGTGCCAGCAGCACCACCTCGGGGGCTTACACCGGGGAGCTGTTTTTT. Based on the CDR3 plus reference TRBV7-9 and TRBJ2-2, the full variable domain is DTGVSQNPRHKITKRGQNVTFRCDPISEHNRLYWYRQTLGQGPEFLTYFQNEAQLEKSRLLSDRFSAERPKGSFSTLEIQRTEQGDSAMYLCASSTTSGAYTGELFFGEGSRLTVL.

This clone was observed a few times. The chain carries TRBV2 and TRBJ1-5, with D maybe TRBD1 (6 bases). CDR1 and CDR2 from the germline V gene are SNHLY and FYNNEI. The CDR3 is 14 amino acids. The germline V and J ends were trimmed by 4 bases and 6 bases, with 13 bases remaining between them. CDR3 residues: CASSVGSGAQPQHF. CDR3 bases: TGTGCCAGCAGTGTCGGGTCAGGGGCTCAGCCCCAGCATTTT.

The chain joins TRBV30 to TRBJ1-1, with unresolved D. Trimming removed 3 bases at V and 1 base at J, with 12 bases between. From germline, CDR1 is GTSNPN and CDR2 SVGIG (reference sequence). The length of the CDR3 is 14 residues. The chain's CDR3 is CAWRGPGSNTEAFF. CDR3 DNA: TGTGCCTGGAGGGGTCCAGGTTCGAACACTGAAGCTTTCTTT.

The CDR3 region has the DNA TGTGCCAGCAGTTACTCGATAGGGGAAGGGCAAGAGACCCAGTACTTC. Protein sequence: CASSYSIGEGQETQYF. This rearrangement joins TRBV6-5 to TRBJ2-5; maybe TRBD1 (5 bases). The CDR3 loop spans 16 amino acids. The germline V gene encodes CDR1 MNHEY and CDR2 SVGAGI. V was pared by 0 bases and J by 2 bases, with 13 bases between.

This clone is a singleton in its sample. This CDR3 reads CASSLDGGRIEAFF. The CDR3 coding sequence is TGTGCCAGCAGCTTGGACGGGGGGCGTATTGAAGCTTTCTTT. The chain combines TRBV5-6 with TRBJ1-1; tentative D call: TRBD1 (6 bases). The CDR3 contains 14 residues. Germline V CDR1 and CDR2: SGHDT, YYEEEE. Trimming stripped 0 bases from V and 7 bases from J, with 13 bases between.

The V and J genes are TRBV6-5 and TRBJ1-2; 11 bases align to TRBD1. V lost 0 bases to trimming and J lost 7 bases; unmatched junction nucleotides: 1. Germline CDR1 and CDR2: MNHEY and SVGAGI. This CDR3 is 14 amino acids long. CDR3 protein: CASSYSGTGGGYTF. The CDR3 DNA is TGTGCCAGCAGTTACTCCGGGACAGGGGGTGGCTACACCTTC.

The CDR3 here is CASRTGTGGAAGANVLTF. For the CDR3, the DNA is TGTGCCAGCAGGACCGGGACAGGGGGCGCAGCGGGGGCCAACGTCCTGACTTTC. The chain uses TRBV28 and TRBJ2-6, with 12 bases lining up with TRBD1. Losses at the gene ends were 6 bases for V and 4 bases for J; bases not matched to a gene: 10. The V gene's germline CDR1 is MDHEN and CDR2 SYDVKM. The CDR3 loop spans 18 amino acids.

This clone was picked up one time. The chain links TRBV2 to TRBJ1-5; D is perhaps TRBD1 (5 bases). Germline CDR1 and CDR2: SNHLY and FYNNEI. The CDR3 totals 15 residues. The V end lost 7 bases, the J end lost 3 bases, and 16 bases lay between the germline ends. The CDR3 DNA is TGTGCCAGCACCCTGCCGGGGCCCCCCAATCAGCCCCAGCATTTT. This codes for CASTLPGPPNQPQHF.

V gene TRBV23-1 combines with J gene TRBJ1-2; D is perhaps TRBD1 (5 bases). TRBV23-1 is marked as an open reading frame, function uncertain. CDR3 length equals 16 residues. Trimming left V 4 bases short and J 3 bases short, with 18 bases between. The CDR3 reads CASSPRGRGRYYGYTF. DNA for the CDR3: TGCGCCAGCAGTCCCCGGGGGAGGGGACGGTACTATGGCTACACCTTC.

The CDR3 sequence: CASSLAQGPLGRSNQPQHF. The CDR3 DNA is TGCGCCAGCAGCTTGGCCCAGGGACCTCTGGGGAGGAGCAATCAGCCCCAGCATTTT. The chain carries TRBV5-1 and TRBJ1-5; D perhaps matches TRBD1 (5 bases). Germline-derived CDR1 and CDR2 are SGHRS and YFSETQ. V gave up 0 bases and J gave up 1 base, with 20 bases separating them. This CDR3 spans 19 amino acids.

The V gene is TRBV6-1, the J gene TRBJ2-3; 8 bases align to TRBD2. The CDR3 spans 17 residues. V lost 4 bases to trimming and J lost 4 bases; unmatched junction nucleotides: 13. Germline values: CDR1 MNHNS, CDR2 SASEGT. In nucleotides, the CDR3 is TGTGCCAGCAGTGGAATCGTAGCGGGGACAAACCCAGATACGCAGTATTTT. This translates into CASSGIVAGTNPDTQYF.